This T cell receptor (beta chain) derives from a study of shared clonotypes between healthy human individuals. About the study: Per donor, three plates held CD4 naive cells, three held CD4 memory, two held CD8 naive and one held CD8 memory. Study-wide results and caveats: Incomplete sequencing of sorted subsets was indicated by rarefaction despite large depth. About 5% of naive CD4 clonotypes were common to a handful of donors.

This clone has a handful of counts. The antigen remains unidentified. The sample carries other DNA sequences with the same CDR3. Naive CD8 isolation took CD45RO-negative cells positively selected for CCR7 and excluded terminally differentiated effector memory CD45RA+ cells. The authors split each subset's genomic DNA evenly across several immunoSEQ plates. Profiled with immunoSEQ multiplex PCR; TCRdb holds only in-frame clones, not every one. The sample holds roughly 2.1 million clones, approximately 94% seen once. This receptor was identified in a man aged 18 to 30 in good health. Some clones in this sample may be carry-over from other donors' samples. Specimen: naive CD8+ T cells from PBMCs.

The CDR3 here is CASRSGGSNQPQHF. The CDR3 DNA reads as TGTGCCAGCAGGTCCGGAGGGAGCAATCAGCCCCAGCATTTT. J is TRBJ1-5 and V is TRBV27; no definite D call. Trimming shortened V by 6 bases and J by 1 base, and 10 bases separated the two germline ends. This CDR3 has 14 amino acids. Per germline, CDR1 MNHEY and CDR2 SMNVEV (reference sequence).